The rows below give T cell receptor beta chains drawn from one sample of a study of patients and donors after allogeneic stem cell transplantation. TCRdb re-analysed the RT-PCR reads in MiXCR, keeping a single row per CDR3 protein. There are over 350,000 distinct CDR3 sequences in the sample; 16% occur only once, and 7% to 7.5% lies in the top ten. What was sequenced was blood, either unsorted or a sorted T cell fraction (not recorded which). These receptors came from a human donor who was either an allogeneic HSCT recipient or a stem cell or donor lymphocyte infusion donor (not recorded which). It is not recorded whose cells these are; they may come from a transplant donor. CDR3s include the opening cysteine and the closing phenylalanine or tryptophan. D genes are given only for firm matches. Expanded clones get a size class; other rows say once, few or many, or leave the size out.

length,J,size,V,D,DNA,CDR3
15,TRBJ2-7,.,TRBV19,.,TGTGCCAGTAGTGTTCACTCGGGACGGCCTAACGAGCAGTACTTC,CASSVHSGRPNEQYF
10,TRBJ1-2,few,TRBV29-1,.,TGCAGCGTGTTTCTGAATGGCTACACCTTC,CSVFLNGYTF
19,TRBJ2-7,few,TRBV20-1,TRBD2,TGCAGTGCTAGAGATCAAAATTCCCAGGGACTAGCGGGGAGCTACGAGCAGTACTTC,CSARDQNSQGLAGSYEQYF
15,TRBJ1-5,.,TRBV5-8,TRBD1,TGTGCCAGCAGCTTCGGACAGGGGAGGCGTCAGCCCCAGCATTTT,CASSFGQGRRQPQHF
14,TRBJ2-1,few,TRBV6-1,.,TGTGCCAGCAGCCCCCCCGAGACCTACAATGAGCAGTTCTTC,CASSPPETYNEQFF
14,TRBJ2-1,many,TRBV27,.,TGTGCCAGCAGTTTTATACGGGGTTACAATGAGCAGTTCTTC,CASSFIRGYNEQFF
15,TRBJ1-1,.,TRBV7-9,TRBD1,TGTGCCAGCAGCCCCTTGGGACAGGGAGGATCTGAAGCTTTCTTT,CASSPLGQGGSEAFF
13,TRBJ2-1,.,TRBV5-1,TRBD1,TGCGCCAGCAGCACGGGACAGGCCAATGAGCAGTTCTTC,CASSTGQANEQFF
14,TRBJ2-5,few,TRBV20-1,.,TGCAGTGCTAGAGATACAGGGGAGGGCGAGACCCAGTACTTC,CSARDTGEGETQYF
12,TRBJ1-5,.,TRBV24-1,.,TGTGCCACCCCACGTTGGAATCAGCCCCAGCATTTT,CATPRWNQPQHF
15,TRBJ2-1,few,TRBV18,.,TGTGCCAGCTCACCCGGTCCAGGGGGACTCAATGAGCAGTTCTTC,CASSPGPGGLNEQFF
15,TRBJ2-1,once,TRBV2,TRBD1,TGTGCCAGCAGTGTCCGGGACAGGGGTATCTATGAGCAGTTCTTC,CASSVRDRGIYEQFF
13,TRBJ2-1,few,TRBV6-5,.,TGTGCCAGCAGTTACTCGAAGAACAATGAGCAGTTCTTC,CASSYSKNNEQFF